This entry concerns a single TCR beta chain. This CDR3 has 14 amino acids. The sample is drawn from a study of blood T cell repertoires in COVID-19. On the study more broadly: The United States, Italy and Spain provided the acute and convalescent COVID-19 samples. T cells, B-cell-depleted T cells, or PBMCs provided the cDNA or gDNA that served as material.

Authors' processing steps: How many nucleated cells were present was estimated from reference gene primer amplification. TCRdb's table, derived via immunoSEQ multiplex PCR, lists solely in-frame clones and lacks some. V and J calls and clone size come straight from that table; D and trimming were deduced from the DNA. The sample has some 15,000 clones, less than 95% seen once; the top ten hold more than 8%. This TCR was sampled from a human donor in a cohort sampled during active COVID-19. This chain connects TRBV21-1 to TRBJ2-7; TRBD1, the table's D call, was not compared with the DNA. TRBV21-1 is a pseudogene locus. Sequences were obtained from peripheral blood. As DNA, the CDR3 is TGTGCCAGTGAGGGACCGGACAGGGTCCACGAGCAGTACTTC. Amino acids: CASEGPDRVHEQYF.